Listed below are T cell receptor beta chains from one sample, sequenced in a study of blood T cell repertoires in COVID-19. Clones were sequenced by immunoSEQ multiplex PCR, and TCRdb holds only the in-frame ones, with some missing. The sample shows around 270,000 clones, over 80% of them seen only once. Sequencing was done on a sample of PBMCs or T cells enriched from blood (not recorded which). Receptors originate from a woman aged 40 to 50 who had been exposed to COVID-19. Each CDR3 is given with its conserved first and last residue. The order of the fields is clone size, J gene, V gene, CDR3 protein. Expanded clones get a size class; other rows say once, few or many, or leave the size out.

-	TRBJ2-2	TRBV10-3	CAISQGAAVTGELFF
-	TRBJ2-1	TRBV28	CASSTVGTSYNEQFF
-	TRBJ1-4	TRBV6-5	CASRLSGGEKLFF
-	TRBJ1-2	TRBV4-3	CASSQEETGVYGYTF
-	TRBJ1-1	TRBV4-3	CASSQERGIEAFF
-	TRBJ2-2	TRBV2	CASSADRGRGELFF
-	TRBJ2-3	TRBV27	CASSLIAGSTDTQYF
-	TRBJ2-3	TRBV18	CASSNEASGGAAPDTQYF
-	TRBJ1-2	TRBV7-9	CASSSDTTNYGYTF
-	TRBJ1-4	TRBV15	CATSTPGQLSTNEKLFF
-	TRBJ1-1	TRBV5-1	CASSEGGSLNTEAFF
-	TRBJ2-3	TRBV4-3	CASSQALAPTDTQYF
-	TRBJ1-1	TRBV2	CASSLYRGAFF
-	TRBJ2-1	TRBV30	CAWSEGGYNEQFF
-	TRBJ2-1	TRBV13	CASSLGGASGLYNEQFF
-	TRBJ1-2	TRBV6-2/TRBV6-3	CASSYRGTDYGYTF
-	TRBJ2-5	TRBV6-2/TRBV6-3	CASSGASFEETQYF
-	TRBJ2-7	TRBV7-9	CASSLYRDRYEQYF
-	TRBJ1-2	TRBV10-3	CAISPDSRLGYTF
-	TRBJ1-3	TRBV3-1/TRBV3-2	CASSQGGVTIYF
-	TRBJ1-2	TRBV7-2	CASSLQGSDGYTF
-	TRBJ2-7	TRBV4-3	CASSHLEGGTSNEQYF
-	TRBJ2-1	TRBV7-8	CASSLGSGGLDEQFF
-	TRBJ1-2	TRBV15	CATSRERASNYGYTF
-	TRBJ1-1	TRBV7-9	CASSPDREWMNTEAFF
-	TRBJ2-4	TRBV27	CASSSRAGGIAKNIQYF
-	TRBJ1-4	TRBV3-1/TRBV3-2	CASSHPDRSEKLFF
-	TRBJ1-2	TRBV28	CASSLARTGGIDGYTF
-	TRBJ2-3	TRBV5-1	CASSLEFGGGAPDTQYF
-	TRBJ1-2	TRBV6-5	CASRFDPGQGPSTF
-	TRBJ1-2	TRBV3-1/TRBV3-2	CASSQGLVGVFGYTF
once	TRBJ2-1	TRBV7-2	CATNRGLGNEQFF
-	TRBJ2-3	TRBV30	CAWSVLEQTQYF
-	TRBJ1-2	TRBV18	CASSPRDRVSVF
-	TRBJ2-4	TRBV6-1	CASSEEIGGGENIQYF
-	TRBJ2-3	TRBV7-2	CATQKDFPAHPQYF
once	TRBJ2-1	TRBV7-2	CASSSQGNEQFF
-	TRBJ1-1	TRBV14	CASSPQGAEAFF
-	TRBJ2-1	TRBV7-2	CASSLGSGGWSYNEQFF
-	TRBJ1-2	TRBV19	CASSIRGRYGYTF
-	TRBJ1-4	TRBV28	CASSLSWTAENEKLFF
-	TRBJ2-1	TRBV4-3	CASSQADRDGYEQFF
-	TRBJ2-1	TRBV9	CASSASPLAGGSYNEQFF
-	TRBJ1-5	TRBV7-3	CASSLIVGQPQHF
-	TRBJ2-1	TRBV6-2/TRBV6-3	CASSYSTSGPSYEQFF
-	TRBJ1-2	TRBV12-3/TRBV12-4	CASSIRTGASF